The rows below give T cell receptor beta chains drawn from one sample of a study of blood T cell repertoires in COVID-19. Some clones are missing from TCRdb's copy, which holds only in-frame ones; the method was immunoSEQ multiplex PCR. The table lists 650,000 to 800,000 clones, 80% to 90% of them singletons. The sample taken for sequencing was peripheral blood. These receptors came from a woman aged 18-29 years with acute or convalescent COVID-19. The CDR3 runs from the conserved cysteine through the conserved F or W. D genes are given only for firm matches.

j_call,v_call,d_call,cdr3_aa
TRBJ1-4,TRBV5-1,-,CASSPQPRSATNEKLFF
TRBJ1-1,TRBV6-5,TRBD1,CASSYRPQGVNTEAFF
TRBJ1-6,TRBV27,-,CASSGYPRYGVLGSPLHF
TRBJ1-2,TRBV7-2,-,CASSLGGQGSTGYTF
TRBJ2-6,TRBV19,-,CASSGLSFGANVLTF
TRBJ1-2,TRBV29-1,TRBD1,CSVEEPLRDRVLYGYTF
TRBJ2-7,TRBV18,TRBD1,CASSPPAGTGGAPRYF
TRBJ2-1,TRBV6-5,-,CASSLRGSDYNEQFF
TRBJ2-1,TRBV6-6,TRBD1,CASSLRGRSRLVNEQFF
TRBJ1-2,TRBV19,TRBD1,CASSTYPPTGGHYGYTF
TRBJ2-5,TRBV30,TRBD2,CAWNLAEETQYF
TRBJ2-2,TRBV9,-,CASSPGGARVTGELFF
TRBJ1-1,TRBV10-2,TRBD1,CASSLTGEAFF
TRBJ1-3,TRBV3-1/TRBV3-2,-,CASSREAFLVSGNTIYF
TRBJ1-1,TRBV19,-,CASYLSEHSTEEAFF
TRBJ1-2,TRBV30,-,CAWSVAAYGYTF
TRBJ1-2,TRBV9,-,CASSVREPRVGYTF
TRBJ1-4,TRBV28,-,CASIPAFVVGEKLFF
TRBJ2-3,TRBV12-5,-,CASGTGGLLTDTQYF
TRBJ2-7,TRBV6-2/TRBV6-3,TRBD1,CASSYSGDSYEQYF
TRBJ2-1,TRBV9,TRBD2,CASSVRTSGGNEQFF
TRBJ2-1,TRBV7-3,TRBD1,CASSRDRGYNEQFF
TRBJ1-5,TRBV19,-,CASSIQEGQPQHF
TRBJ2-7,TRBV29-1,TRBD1,CSVFNRGSGEQYF
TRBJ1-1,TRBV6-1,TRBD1,CASSEGQALNTEAFF
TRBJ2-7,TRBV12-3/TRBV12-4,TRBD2,CASSFWRGIEQYF
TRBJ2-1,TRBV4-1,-,CASSRKTDSSYNEQFF
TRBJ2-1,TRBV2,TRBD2,CASSGRMPDSEQFF
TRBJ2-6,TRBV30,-,CACREWGGSGANVLTF
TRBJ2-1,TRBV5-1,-,CASSWAEGFRTYNEQFF
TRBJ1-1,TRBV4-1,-,CASSQASGVTEAFF
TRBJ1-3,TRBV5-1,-,CASSGAGLGNTIYF
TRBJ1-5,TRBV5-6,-,CASSLQGRGNQPQHF
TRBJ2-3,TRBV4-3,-,CASSQEGQSTDTQYF
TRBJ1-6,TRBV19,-,CASSMSGSPLHF